Listed below are T cell receptor beta chains from one sample, sequenced in a study of T cells in Graves' hyperthyroidism and ophthalmopathy. MiXCR, applied by TCRdb to the multiplex PCR reads, yields one record per CDR3 protein. The sample shows 300,000 to 450,000 distinct CDR3 sequences, less than 20% of them seen only once. Input material: blood. The source of these receptors is a woman in her 40s with Graves' ophthalmopathy. CDR3s include the opening cysteine and the closing phenylalanine or tryptophan. A D gene is named only where the DNA matches it firmly. Size values are once, few and many counts, or a class for expanded clones, and some rows have none.

CDR3 protein	CDR3 DNA	V gene	J gene	clone size	D gene
CASSPGTSGGEETQYF	TGTGCCAGCAGCCCCGGGACTAGCGGGGGGGAAGAGACCCAGTACTTC	TRBV11-2	TRBJ2-5	NA	TRBD2
CASSMSRWGIFLRDKRDTEAFF	TGTGCCAGTAGTATGTCCCGGTGGGGGATCTTCCTAAGGGACAAAAGGGACACTGAAGCTTTCTTT	TRBV19	TRBJ1-1	many	NA
CASGLAGGTDTQYF	TGTGCCAGCGGACTAGCGGGAGGGACAGATACGCAGTATTTT	TRBV2	TRBJ2-3	many	TRBD2
CASSQEREGGYGYTF	TGTGCCAGCAGCCAAGAAAGGGAGGGGGGCTATGGCTACACCTTC	TRBV4-2	TRBJ1-2	many	NA
CASRAEVGGGSEAFF	TGTGCCAGCAGGGCAGAGGTGGGGGGAGGGTCTGAAGCTTTCTTT	TRBV12-3/TRBV12-4	TRBJ1-1	many	NA
CASSSTTGGIGGYTF	TGTGCCAGCAGCTCTACGACAGGGGGTATCGGTGGCTACACCTTC	TRBV13	TRBJ1-2	many	TRBD1
CASSSPRVRNSPLHF	TGTGCCAGCAGTTCGCCTCGGGTTCGGAATTCACCCCTCCACTTT	TRBV6-5	TRBJ1-6	many	NA
CASSLDHGSQETQYF	TGTGCCAGCAGCTTAGATCATGGCAGCCAAGAGACCCAGTACTTC	TRBV11-2	TRBJ2-5	many	NA
CSVRQSQETQYF	TGCAGCGTTAGACAGTCCCAAGAGACCCAGTACTTC	TRBV29-1	TRBJ2-5	many	NA
CASSHFSTYPNEQYF	TGTGCCAGCAGCCATTTCTCGACATATCCTAACGAGCAGTACTTC	TRBV3-1	TRBJ2-7	many	NA
CASSLSGGDTEAFF	TGTGCCAGCAGTTTATCAGGGGGAGACACTGAAGCTTTCTTT	TRBV28	TRBJ1-1	many	TRBD1
CSVGSGYEQYF	TGCAGCGTTGGGTCGGGCTACGAGCAGTACTTC	TRBV29-1	TRBJ2-7	many	NA
CASRTAGASLYGYTF	TGTGCCAGCAGAACCGCGGGGGCCTCACTCTATGGCTACACCTTC	TRBV12-3/TRBV12-4	TRBJ1-2	few	NA
CSASLLQGPYEQYF	TGCAGTGCTTCCCTCTTACAGGGCCCCTACGAGCAGTACTTC	TRBV20-1	TRBJ2-7	NA	NA
CSVATSGSYTF	TGCAGCGTTGCGACCTCGGGGAGCTACACCTTC	TRBV29-1	TRBJ1-2	many	NA
CASRLWNNQPQHF	TGTGCCAGCAGATTGTGGAACAATCAGCCCCAGCATTTT	TRBV6-2/TRBV6-3	TRBJ1-5	many	NA
CASSYQRDVTGELFF	TGTGCCAGCAGTTACCAGCGGGACGTCACCGGGGAGCTGTTTTTT	TRBV6-2/TRBV6-3	TRBJ2-2	many	TRBD2
CASKKQGLNTEAFF	TGTGCCAGTAAAAAACAGGGTTTAAACACTGAAGCTTTCTTT	TRBV19	TRBJ1-1	few	NA
CASSFETGLYEQFF	TGTGCCAGCAGCTTCGAGACAGGGCTCTACGAGCAGTTCTTC	TRBV5-6	TRBJ2-1	NA	TRBD1
CASSGRQTRLGQPQHF	TGTGCCAGCAGTGGCCGACAGACCAGACTAGGTCAGCCCCAGCATTTT	TRBV12-3/TRBV12-4	TRBJ1-5	many	NA
CASMASRDNTEAFF	TGTGCCAGCATGGCTTCCCGGGACAACACTGAAGCTTTCTTT	TRBV28	TRBJ1-1	many	NA
CSVGAGGPRNEQYF	TGCAGCGTTGGTGCGGGAGGGCCCAGGAACGAGCAGTACTTC	TRBV29-1	TRBJ2-7	many	TRBD2
CASRRVLETQYF	TGTGCCAGCAGAAGGGTACTAGAGACCCAGTACTTC	TRBV2	TRBJ2-5	many	NA
CASSQPGQQNSPLHF	TGTGCCAGCAGCCAACCGGGACAGCAGAATTCACCCCTCCACTTT	TRBV3-1	TRBJ1-6	many	TRBD1
CASSWTGVHEQYF	TGTGCCAGCAGTTGGACAGGGGTCCACGAGCAGTACTTC	TRBV6-5	TRBJ2-7	many	TRBD1
CSAHYPVADTQYF	TGCAGTGCTCACTATCCCGTCGCAGATACGCAGTATTTT	TRBV20-1	TRBJ2-3	many	NA
CASSPGQNNQPQHF	TGTGCCAGTAGTCCAGGACAGAACAATCAGCCCCAGCATTTT	TRBV19	TRBJ1-5	many	NA
CSARESLLFGMEQYF	TGCAGTGCTAGAGAATCTTTGCTTTTTGGAATGGAGCAGTACTTC	TRBV20-1	TRBJ2-7	NA	NA
CASSGMNGGQPQHF	TGCGCCAGCAGCGGAATGAATGGGGGTCAGCCCCAGCATTTT	TRBV4-1	TRBJ1-5	many	NA
CASSLASDTDTQYF	TGTGCCAGCAGCTTAGCGTCAGACACAGATACGCAGTATTTT	TRBV7-2	TRBJ2-3	many	NA
CAIRMTKGSGELFF	TGTGCCATCCGTATGACTAAAGGATCCGGGGAGCTGTTTTTT	TRBV12-3/TRBV12-4	TRBJ2-2	NA	NA
CSVALGGPQETQYF	TGCAGCGTTGCCCTAGGGGGTCCCCAAGAGACCCAGTACTTC	TRBV29-1	TRBJ2-5	NA	NA
CASSQTGVAFF	TGTGCCAGCAGCCAAACAGGGGTCGCTTTCTTT	TRBV3-1	TRBJ1-1	NA	TRBD1
CSVRGRMNTEAFF	TGCAGCGTTCGGGGGAGGATGAACACTGAAGCTTTCTTT	TRBV29-1	TRBJ1-1	many	NA
CASSQTGPDYGYTF	TGTGCCAGCAGCCAAACTGGGCCAGACTATGGCTACACCTTC	TRBV7-9	TRBJ1-2	many	NA
CASSEQGGITEAFF	TGTGCCAGCAGTGAGCAGGGAGGTATCACTGAAGCTTTCTTT	TRBV6-1	TRBJ1-1	many	NA
CASSPRTGLKTEQYF	TGTGCCAGCAGTCCGAGGACAGGCCTGAAAACCGAGCAGTACTTC	TRBV6-2/TRBV6-3	TRBJ2-7	many	TRBD1
CASSQGDISANYGYTF	TGTGCCAGCAGCCAAGGGGACATATCAGCTAACTATGGCTACACCTTC	TRBV3-1	TRBJ1-2	many	NA
CASRLRGASTLGETQYF	TGTGCCAGCAGATTACGCGGGGCCAGTACTCTGGGAGAGACCCAGTACTTC	TRBV7-8	TRBJ2-5	many	NA
CASSPLTGQGPREQYF	TGTGCCAGCTCGCCTTTAACTGGACAGGGCCCCCGCGAGCAGTACTTC	TRBV18	TRBJ2-7	many	TRBD1
CASSLFAGENSVQFF	TGCGCCAGCAGCTTGTTCGCGGGAGAAAACTCAGTGCAGTTCTTC	TRBV5-1	TRBJ2-1	few	TRBD2
CASSAGGWETQYF	TGCGCCAGCTCAGCAGGGGGCTGGGAGACCCAGTACTTC	TRBV10-1	TRBJ2-5	NA	TRBD1
CASSLDRAGGYEQYF	TGTGCCAGCAGCTTAGATCGGGCAGGGGGATACGAGCAGTACTTC	TRBV11-2	TRBJ2-7	many	TRBD1
CASSLLAGVGTSTDTQYF	TGTGCCAGCAGCTTACTAGCGGGAGTTGGAACTAGCACAGATACGCAGTATTTT	TRBV11-3	TRBJ2-3	few	TRBD2
CASSLGAGAWQPQHF	TGTGCCAGCAGCTTAGGAGCGGGGGCGTGGCAGCCCCAGCATTTT	TRBV7-2	TRBJ1-5	many	NA